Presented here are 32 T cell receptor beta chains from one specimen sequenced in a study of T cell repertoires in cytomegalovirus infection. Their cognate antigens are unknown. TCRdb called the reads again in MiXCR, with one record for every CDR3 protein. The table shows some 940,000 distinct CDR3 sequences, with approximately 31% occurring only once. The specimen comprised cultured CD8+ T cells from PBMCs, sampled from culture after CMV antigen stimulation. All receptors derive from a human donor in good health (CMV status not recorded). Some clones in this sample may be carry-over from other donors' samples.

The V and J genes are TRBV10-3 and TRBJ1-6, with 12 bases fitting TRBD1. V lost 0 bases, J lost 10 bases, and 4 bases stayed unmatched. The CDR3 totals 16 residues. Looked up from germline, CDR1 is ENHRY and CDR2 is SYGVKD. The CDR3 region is CAISESGGTGGSPLHF. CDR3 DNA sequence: TGTGCCATCAGTGAGTCAGGGGGGACAGGGGGCTCACCCCTCCACTTT.

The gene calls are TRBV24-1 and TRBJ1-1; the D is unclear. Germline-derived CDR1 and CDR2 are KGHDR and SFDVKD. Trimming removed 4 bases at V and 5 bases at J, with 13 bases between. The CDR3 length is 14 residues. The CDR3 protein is CATSEGFGRTEAFF. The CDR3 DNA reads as TGTGCCACCAGTGAAGGATTTGGTAGGACTGAAGCTTTCTTT.

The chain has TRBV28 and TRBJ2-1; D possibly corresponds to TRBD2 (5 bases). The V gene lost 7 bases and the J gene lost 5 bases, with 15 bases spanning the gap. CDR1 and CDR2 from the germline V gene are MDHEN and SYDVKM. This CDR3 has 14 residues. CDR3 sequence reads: CASTPGGPNNEQFF. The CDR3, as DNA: TGTGCCAGCACTCCTGGAGGACCCAACAATGAGCAGTTCTTC.

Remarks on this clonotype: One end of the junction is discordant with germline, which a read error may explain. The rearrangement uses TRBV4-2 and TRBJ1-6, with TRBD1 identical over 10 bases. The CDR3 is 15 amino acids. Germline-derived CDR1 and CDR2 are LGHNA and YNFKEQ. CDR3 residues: CASSLGQGDNSPLDF. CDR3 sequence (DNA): TGTGCCAGCAGCCTCGGACAGGGGGATAATTCACCCCTCGACTTT.

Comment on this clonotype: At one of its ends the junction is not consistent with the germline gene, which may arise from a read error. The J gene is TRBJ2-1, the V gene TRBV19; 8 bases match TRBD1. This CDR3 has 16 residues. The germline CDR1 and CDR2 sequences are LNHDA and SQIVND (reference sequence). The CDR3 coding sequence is TGTACCAGTAGTATTATACAGGGGGTCTCCTACAATGAGCAGTTCTTC. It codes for CTSSIIQGVSYNEQFF.

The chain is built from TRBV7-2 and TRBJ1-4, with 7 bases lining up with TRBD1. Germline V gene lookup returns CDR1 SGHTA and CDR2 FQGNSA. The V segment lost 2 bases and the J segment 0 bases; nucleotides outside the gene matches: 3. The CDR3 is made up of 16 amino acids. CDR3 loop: CASSLRDSSTNEKLFF. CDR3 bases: TGTGCCAGCAGCTTAAGGGACAGCTCAACTAATGAAAAACTGTTTTTT.

CDR3 coding DNA: TGCAGCGTTGAGGGATTCCTGAACACCGGGGAGCTGTTTTTT. It is translated as CSVEGFLNTGELFF. V gene TRBV29-1 combines with J gene TRBJ2-2; D ambiguous. CDR1 and CDR2 (germline): SQVTM, ANQGSEA. This CDR3 region has 14 residues. V was clipped by 3 bases and J by 1 base, with 9 bases between them.

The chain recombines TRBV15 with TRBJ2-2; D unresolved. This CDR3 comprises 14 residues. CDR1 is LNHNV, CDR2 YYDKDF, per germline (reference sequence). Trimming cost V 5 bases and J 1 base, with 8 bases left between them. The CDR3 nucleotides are TGTGCCACCAGCCTACGACAGAACACCGGGGAGCTGTTTTTT. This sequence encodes CATSLRQNTGELFF.

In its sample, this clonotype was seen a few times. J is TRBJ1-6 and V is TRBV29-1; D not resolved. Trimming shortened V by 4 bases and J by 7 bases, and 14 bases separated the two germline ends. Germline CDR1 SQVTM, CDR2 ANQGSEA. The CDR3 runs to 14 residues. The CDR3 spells CSVVLGSKNSPLHF. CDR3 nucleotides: TGCAGCGTTGTCCTGGGCAGTAAGAATTCACCCCTCCACTTT.

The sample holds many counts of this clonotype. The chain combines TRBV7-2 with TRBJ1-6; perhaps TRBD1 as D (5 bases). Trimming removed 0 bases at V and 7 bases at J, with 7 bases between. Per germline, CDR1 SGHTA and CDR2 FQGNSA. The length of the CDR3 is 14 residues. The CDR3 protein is CASSLAGGNSPLHF. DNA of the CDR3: TGTGCCAGCAGCTTAGCTGGGGGGAATTCACCCCTCCACTTT.

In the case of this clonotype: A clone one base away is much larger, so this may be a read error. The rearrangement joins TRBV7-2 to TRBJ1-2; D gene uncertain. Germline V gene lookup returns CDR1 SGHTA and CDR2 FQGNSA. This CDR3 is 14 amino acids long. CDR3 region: CASNLAPSLDGYTF. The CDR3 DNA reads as TGTGCCAGCAACTTAGCCCCGTCGCTGGATGGCTACACCTTC.

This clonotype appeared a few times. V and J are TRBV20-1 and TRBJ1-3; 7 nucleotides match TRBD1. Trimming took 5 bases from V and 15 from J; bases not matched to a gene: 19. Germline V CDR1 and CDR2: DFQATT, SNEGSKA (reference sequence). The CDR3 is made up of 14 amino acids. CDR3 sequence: CSARTGIFSSLSYF. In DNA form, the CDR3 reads TGCAGTGCTCGGACAGGCATCTTCTCCTCTCTGTCATATTTT.

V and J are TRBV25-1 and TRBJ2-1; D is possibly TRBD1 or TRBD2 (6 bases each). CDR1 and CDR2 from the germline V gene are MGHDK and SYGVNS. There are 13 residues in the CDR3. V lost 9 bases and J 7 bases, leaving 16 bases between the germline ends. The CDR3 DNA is TGTGCCAGTGAATATAGGGGGGCTAATGAGCAGTTCTTC. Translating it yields CASEYRGANEQFF.

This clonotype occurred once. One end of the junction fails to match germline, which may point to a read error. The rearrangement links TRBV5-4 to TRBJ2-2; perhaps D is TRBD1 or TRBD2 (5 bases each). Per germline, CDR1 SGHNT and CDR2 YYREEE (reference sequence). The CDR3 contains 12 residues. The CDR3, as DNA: TGTGCCAGCAGCCAAGGGGACGGGGAGCTGATTTTT. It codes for CASSQGDGELIF.

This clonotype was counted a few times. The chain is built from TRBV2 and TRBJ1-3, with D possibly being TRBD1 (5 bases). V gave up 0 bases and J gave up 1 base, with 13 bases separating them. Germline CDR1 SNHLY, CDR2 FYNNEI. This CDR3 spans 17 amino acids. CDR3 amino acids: CASSEASFQGSGNTIYF. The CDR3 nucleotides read TGTGCCAGCAGTGAAGCGTCATTCCAGGGATCTGGAAACACCATATATTTT.

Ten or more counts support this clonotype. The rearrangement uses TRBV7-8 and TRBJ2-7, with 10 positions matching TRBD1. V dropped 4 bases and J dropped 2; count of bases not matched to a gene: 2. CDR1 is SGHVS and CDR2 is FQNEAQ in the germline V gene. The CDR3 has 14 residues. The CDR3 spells CASSSGTGAYEQYF. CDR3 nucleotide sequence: TGTGCCAGCAGCTCCGGGACAGGGGCCTACGAGCAGTACTTC. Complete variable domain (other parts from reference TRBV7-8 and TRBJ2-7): GAGVSQSPRYKVAKRGQDVALRCDPISGHVSLFWYQQALGQGPEFLTYFQNEAQLDKSGLPSDRFFAERPEGSVSTLKIQRTQQEDSAVYLCASSSGTGAYEQYFGPGTRLTVT.

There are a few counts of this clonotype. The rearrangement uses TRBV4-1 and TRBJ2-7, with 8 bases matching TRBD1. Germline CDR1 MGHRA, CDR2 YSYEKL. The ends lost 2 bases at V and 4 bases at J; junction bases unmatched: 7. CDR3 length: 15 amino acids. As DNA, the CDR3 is TGCGCCAGCAGCCAATTTGAGGACAGGGAATACGAGCAGTACTTC. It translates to CASSQFEDREYEQYF.

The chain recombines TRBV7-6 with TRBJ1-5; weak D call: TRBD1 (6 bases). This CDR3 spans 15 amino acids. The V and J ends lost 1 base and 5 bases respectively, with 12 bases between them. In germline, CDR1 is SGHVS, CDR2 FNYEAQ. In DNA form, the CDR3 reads TGTGCCAGCAGCTTAGAGGGGGGCTGGGATCAGCCCCAGCATTTT. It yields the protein CASSLEGGWDQPQHF.

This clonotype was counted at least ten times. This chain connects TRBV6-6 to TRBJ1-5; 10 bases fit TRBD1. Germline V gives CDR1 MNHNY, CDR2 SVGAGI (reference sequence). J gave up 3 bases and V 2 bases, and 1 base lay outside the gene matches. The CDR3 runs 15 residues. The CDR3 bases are TGTGCCAGCAGTTACGGGACAGGGGACAATCAGCCCCAGCATTTT. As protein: CASSYGTGDNQPQHF.

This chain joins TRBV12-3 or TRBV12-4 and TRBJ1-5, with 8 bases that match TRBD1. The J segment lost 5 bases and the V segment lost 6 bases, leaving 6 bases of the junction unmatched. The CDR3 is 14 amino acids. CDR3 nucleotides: TGTGCCAGCAGCCGGACAGGGTGGGATCAGCCCCAGCATTTT. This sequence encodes CASSRTGWDQPQHF.

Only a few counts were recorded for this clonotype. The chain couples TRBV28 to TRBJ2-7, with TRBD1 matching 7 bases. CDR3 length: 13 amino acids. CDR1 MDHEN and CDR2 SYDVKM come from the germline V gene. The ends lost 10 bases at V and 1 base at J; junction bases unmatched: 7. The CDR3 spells CATAGTDSYEQYV. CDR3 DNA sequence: TGTGCCACCGCCGGGACAGATTCCTACGAGCAGTACGTC.

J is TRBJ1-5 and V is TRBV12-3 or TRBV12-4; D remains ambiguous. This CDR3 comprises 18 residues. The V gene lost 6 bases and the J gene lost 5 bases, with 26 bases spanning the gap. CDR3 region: CASSRTDLESLPHQPQHF. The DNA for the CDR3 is TGTGCCAGCAGCCGGACGGACCTAGAGTCCTTACCCCATCAGCCCCAGCATTTT.

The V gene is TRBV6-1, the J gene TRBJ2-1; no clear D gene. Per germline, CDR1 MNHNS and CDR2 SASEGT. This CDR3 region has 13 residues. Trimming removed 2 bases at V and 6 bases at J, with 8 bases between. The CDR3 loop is CASSELLSNEQFF. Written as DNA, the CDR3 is TGTGCCAGCAGTGAATTACTCAGCAATGAGCAGTTCTTC.

Here the CDR3 reads CASSPERGFEQYV. The CDR3 nucleotides read TGTGCCAGCAGCCCAGAACGGGGTTTCGAGCAGTACGTC. This chain connects TRBV7-6 to TRBJ2-7; D might be TRBD2 (5 bases). The V gene lost 5 bases and the J gene lost 6 bases, with 14 bases spanning the gap. Germline V gene data show CDR1 as SGHVS and CDR2 as FNYEAQ. CDR3 size: 13 residues.

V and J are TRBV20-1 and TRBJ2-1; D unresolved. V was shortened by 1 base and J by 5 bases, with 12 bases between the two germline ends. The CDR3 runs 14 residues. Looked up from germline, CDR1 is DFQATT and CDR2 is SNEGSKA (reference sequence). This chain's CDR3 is CSARGLLENNEQFF. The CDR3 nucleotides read TGCAGTGCTAGAGGCCTTCTAGAGAACAATGAGCAGTTCTTC.

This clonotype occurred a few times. The CDR3 DNA follows: TGTGCCAGCAGTCCCCTTGGGACAGGGGGCCGTAGTATGCCGCAGTATTTT. Amino acids: CASSPLGTGGRSMPQYF. The V call is TRBV6-6, the J call TRBJ2-3, with 12 positions matching TRBD1. The trim removed 5 bases at V and 10 bases at J, leaving 16 bases unmatched. The CDR3 spans 17 residues. Germline CDR1 is MNHNY and CDR2 is SVGAGI (reference sequence).

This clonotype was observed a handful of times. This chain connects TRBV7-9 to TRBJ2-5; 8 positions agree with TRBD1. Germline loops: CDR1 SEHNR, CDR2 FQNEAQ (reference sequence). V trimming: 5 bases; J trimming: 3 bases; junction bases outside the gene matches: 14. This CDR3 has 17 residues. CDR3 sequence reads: CASSPRGRTGTEETQYF. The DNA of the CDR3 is TGTGCCAGCAGCCCCAGGGGGCGGACAGGGACGGAAGAGACCCAGTACTTC.

CDR3 DNA: TGCAGCTCTAGGGGGGACAGGGACACTGAAGCTTTCTTT. Protein sequence: CSSRGDRDTEAFF. The chain recombines TRBV20-1 with TRBJ1-1; the match to TRBD1 covers 9 bases. The CDR3 covers 13 residues. CDR1 is DFQATT and CDR2 is SNEGSKA in the germline V gene (reference sequence).

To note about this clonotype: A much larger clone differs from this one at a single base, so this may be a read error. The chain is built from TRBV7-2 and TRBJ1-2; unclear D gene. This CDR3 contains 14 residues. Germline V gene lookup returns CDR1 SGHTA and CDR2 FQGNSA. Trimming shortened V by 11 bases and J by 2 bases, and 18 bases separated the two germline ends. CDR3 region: CAGFFATPNYGYTF. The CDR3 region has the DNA TGTGCCGGTTTTTTTGCGACACCCAACTATGGCTACACCTTC.

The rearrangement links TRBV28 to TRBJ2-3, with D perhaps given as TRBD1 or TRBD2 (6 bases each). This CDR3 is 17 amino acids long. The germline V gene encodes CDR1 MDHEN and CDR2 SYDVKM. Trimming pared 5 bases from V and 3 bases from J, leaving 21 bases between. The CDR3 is CASSLLGGLVSTDTQYF. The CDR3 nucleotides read TGTGCCAGCAGTCTCCTCGGGGGCCTCGTTTCGACAGATACGCAGTATTTT.

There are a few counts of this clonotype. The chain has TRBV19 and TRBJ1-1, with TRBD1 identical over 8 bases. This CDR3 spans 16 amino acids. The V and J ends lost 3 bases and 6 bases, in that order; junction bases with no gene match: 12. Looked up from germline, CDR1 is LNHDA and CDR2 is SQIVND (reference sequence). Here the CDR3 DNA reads TGTGCCAGTAGTATTCCAAAGAGGACAGGGAGTCCTGAAGCTTTCTTT. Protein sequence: CASSIPKRTGSPEAFF.

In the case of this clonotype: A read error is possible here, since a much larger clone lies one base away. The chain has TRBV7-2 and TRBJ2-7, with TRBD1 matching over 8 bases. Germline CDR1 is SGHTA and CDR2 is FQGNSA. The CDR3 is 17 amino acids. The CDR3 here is CASSFSWDRLSSYEPYF. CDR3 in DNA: TGTGCCAGCAGCTTTTCTTGGGACAGGCTGAGCTCCTACGAGCCGTACTTC.